The subject of this entry is one T cell receptor (beta chain). The antigen is not known. At the deep level, the assay was run. Per sorted-subset replicate PCR, input was 150 to 250 ng DNA, representing about 32,000 T cell genomes. Method: immunoSEQ multiplex PCR; TCRdb's copy keeps in-frame clones and lacks some. Seen here are roughly 590,000 clones, 95% to 96% observed once, and the top ten hold 0.11%. This specimen belongs to a study of shared clonotypes between healthy human individuals. Study conclusions and caveats: Sample collection involved blood only; tissue repertoires are likely different. Richness estimates generally favored naive over memory subsets.

Naive CD8 cells lacked CD45RO, underwent positive selection for CCR7 and left out terminally differentiated effector memory CD45RA+ cells. CDR1 and CDR2 (germline): LNHDA, SQIVND (reference sequence). The CDR3 loop spans 17 amino acids. The V gene end was trimmed by 0 bases and the J gene end by 2 bases; junction bases not matched to a gene: 4. Input material: naive CD8+ T cells sorted from blood. This receptor was identified in a woman between 25 and 40 years old in good health. The chain joins TRBV19 to TRBJ1-5; TRBD1 agrees at 10 bases. CDR3 protein: CASSIDGGTGGNQPQHF. Written as DNA, the CDR3 is TGTGCCAGTAGTATAGATGGTGGGACAGGGGGCAATCAGCCCCAGCATTTT.